The 20 T cell receptor beta chains below come from one sample, sequenced in a study of cytomegalovirus exposure and HLA in healthy donors. The primer mix had 60 Vbeta and 13 Jbeta primers. Profiling relied on immunoSEQ multiplex PCR, and the TCRdb table lists in-frame clones only, not all of them. The table lists under 200,000 clones, around 67% of them singletons. Sequencing input: PBMCs. The receptors originated from a woman aged 18-29 years in good health and CMV-seropositive.

The chain is built from TRBV27 and TRBJ1-1, with D maybe TRBD1 (5 bases). CDR3 length: 13 amino acids. V was pared by 7 bases and J by 5 bases, with 14 bases between. The germline CDR1 and CDR2 sequences are MNHEY and SMNVEV (reference sequence). CDR3 amino acids: CASKIWGGTEAFF. For the CDR3, the DNA is TGTGCCAGCAAAATTTGGGGGGGGACTGAAGCTTTCTTT.

The chain recombines TRBV6-1 with TRBJ2-5; D unresolved. The DNA end favors TRBJ2-7, so the J call may be wrong. The germline CDR1 and CDR2 sequences are MNHNS and SASEGT. The CDR3 runs to 13 residues. The CDR3 DNA is TGTGCCAGCAGTGAATCAACCGTTTACGAGCAGTACTTC. Translating gives CASSESTVYEQYF.

The V gene is TRBV2, the J gene TRBJ2-5, with a weak D call TRBD2 (6 bases). Germline CDR1 reads SNHLY; CDR2 reads FYNNEI. This CDR3 is 15 amino acids long. V lost 8 bases and J lost 3, with 19 bases in between. The DNA for the CDR3 is TGTGCCAGCCGGGGACTTACCGGGAGTGAAGAGACCCAGTACTTC. Protein sequence: CASRGLTGSEETQYF.

This clone has a single count. The J gene is TRBJ2-1, the V gene TRBV4-1; 8 bases line up with TRBD2. This CDR3 has 17 residues. J was trimmed by 9 bases and V by 2 bases; bases with no gene match: 15. CDR1 MGHRA and CDR2 YSYEKL come from the germline V gene. CDR3 sequence reads: CASSQRSGLGIPGEQFF. The CDR3 DNA reads TGCGCCAGCAGCCAACGCTCGGGACTAGGAATTCCCGGTGAGCAGTTCTTC.

In this sample, this clone turned up once. The CDR3 region is CASSSYYEQFF. The CDR3 nucleotides read TGTGCCAGCAGCTCCTACTACGAGCAGTTCTTC. The chain combines TRBV11-2 with TRBJ2-1; D is undetermined. Germline assignment: CDR1 SGHAT and CDR2 FQNNGV. Trimming removed 4 bases at V and 10 bases at J, with 8 bases between. CDR3 size: 11 residues.

The V and J genes are TRBV5-1 and TRBJ1-1; D is possibly TRBD1 (5 bases). This CDR3 region has 14 residues. Germline CDR1 SGHRS, CDR2 YFSETQ. Trimming removed 4 bases from V and 1 base from J, with 11 bases in between. The CDR3 DNA is TGCGCCAGCAGCGCAGGGCCCACGAACACTGAAGCTTTCTTT. Translation: CASSAGPTNTEAFF. Variable domain in full (rest from reference TRBV5-1 and TRBJ1-1): KAGVTQTPRYLIKTRGQQVTLSCSPISGHRSVSWYQQTPGQGLQFLFEYFSETQRNKGNFPGRFSGRQFSNSRSEMNVSTLELGDSALYLCASSAGPTNTEAFFGQGTRLTVV.

Here the CDR3 DNA reads TGTGCCAGCAAGACCGACAGGCAAGGGGATGAAAAACTGTTTTTT. This translates into CASKTDRQGDEKLFF. The chain has TRBV25-1 and TRBJ1-4; TRBD1 is a possible D gene (6 bases). The germline V gene has CDR1 MGHDK and CDR2 SYGVNS. The CDR3 consists of 15 residues. Trimming removed 7 bases from V and 6 bases from J, with 18 bases in between.

This clone was detected only a few times. This sample also contains other DNA sequences that code for the same CDR3. The gene calls are TRBV27 and TRBJ2-7, with TRBD2 identical over 8 bases. Germline CDR1 and CDR2: MNHEY and SMNVEV (reference sequence). This CDR3 is 14 amino acids long. V trimming: 4 bases; J trimming: 2 bases; junction bases outside the gene matches: 4. In DNA, the CDR3 is TGTGCCAGCAGTTCGGGGGGGCTGACCTACGAGCAGTACTTC. Protein: CASSSGGLTYEQYF.

This chain links TRBV7-2 with TRBJ2-3, with a tentative D call TRBD2 (5 bases). V lost 7 bases to trimming and J lost 5 bases, with 19 bases between them. This CDR3 region has 15 residues. Germline CDR1 reads SGHTA; CDR2 reads FQGNSA. The CDR3: CASTLGGPGRDTQYF. The CDR3 coding sequence is TGTGCCAGCACCCTAGGAGGACCTGGAAGAGATACGCAGTATTTT.

The CDR3 sequence is CASSRKGYGAALAYEQYF. As DNA, the CDR3 is TGTGCCAGTAGTAGGAAGGGGTATGGGGCAGCCTTGGCCTACGAGCAGTACTTC. J is TRBJ2-7 and V is TRBV19; D perhaps matches TRBD1 (5 bases). CDR3 length equals 18 residues. V lost 4 bases and J lost 2, with 24 bases in between. CDR1 and CDR2 (germline): LNHDA, SQIVND (reference sequence).

The chain couples TRBV6-1 to TRBJ2-7, with D hard to call. The germline V and J ends were trimmed by 6 bases and 3 bases, with 18 bases remaining between them. The CDR3 spans 15 residues. Germline lookup yields CDR1 MNHNS and CDR2 SASEGT. The CDR3 loop reads CASRGLGSMNYEQYF. As DNA, the CDR3 is TGTGCCAGCAGAGGTCTGGGCTCGATGAACTACGAGCAGTACTTC.

The gene calls are TRBV25-1 and TRBJ2-7, with 9 bases matching TRBD1. The trim removed 5 bases at V and 3 bases at J, leaving 8 bases unmatched. The CDR3 runs to 15 residues. The V gene's germline CDR1 is MGHDK and CDR2 SYGVNS. This chain's CDR3 is CASSSHTGQGYEQYF. Here the CDR3 DNA reads TGTGCCAGCAGTAGCCACACGGGACAGGGCTACGAGCAGTACTTC.

This chain links TRBV18 with TRBJ2-1; TRBD2 aligns across 9 bases. Trimming removed 2 bases from V and 5 bases from J; junction bases left unmatched: 13. CDR1 is KGHSH and CDR2 is LQKENI in the germline V gene. This CDR3 comprises 18 residues. The CDR3 sequence: CASSPKILPGTSNNEQFF. CDR3 nucleotide sequence: TGTGCCAGCTCACCAAAGATTCTCCCCGGGACTAGCAACAATGAGCAGTTCTTC. The complete variable domain, with remaining parts taken from reference TRBV18 and TRBJ2-1, reads NAGVMQNPRHLVRRRGQEARLRCSPMKGHSHVYWYRQLPEEGLKFMVYLQKENIIDESGMPKERFSAEFPKEGPSILRIQQVVRGDSAAYFCASSPKILPGTSNNEQFFGPGTRLTVL.

This chain links TRBV28 with TRBJ2-7; the match to TRBD1 covers 7 bases. V shed 7 bases, J shed 3 bases, and the junction held 9 bases outside the gene matches. Germline V gene sequence: CDR1 MDHEN, CDR2 SYDVKM. The CDR3 runs to 14 residues. The CDR3 nucleotides read TGTGCCAGCACTCCTCAGGCAGGGGGCTACGAGCAGTACTTC. As protein: CASTPQAGGYEQYF.

This rearrangement joins TRBV11-2 to TRBJ2-7; no clear D. This CDR3 is 12 amino acids long. Germline CDR1 reads SGHAT; CDR2 reads FQNNGV. Trimming removed 0 bases at V and 4 bases at J, with 4 bases between. CDR3 sequence reads: CASSLDPYEQYF. The CDR3 nucleotides read TGTGCCAGCAGCTTAGATCCTTACGAGCAGTACTTC.

This clone was picked up a small number of times. V is TRBV6-5 and J is TRBJ1-1, with 8 positions matching TRBD1. Per germline, CDR1 MNHEY and CDR2 SVGAGI. The ends lost 0 bases at V and 4 bases at J; junction bases unmatched: 4. This CDR3 has 15 amino acids. CDR3 amino acids: CASSYSRTGSTEAFF. DNA of the CDR3: TGTGCCAGCAGTTACTCGAGGACAGGGAGCACTGAAGCTTTCTTT.

This chain uses TRBV4-1 with TRBJ1-5; weak D call: TRBD1 (5 bases). From germline, CDR1 is MGHRA and CDR2 YSYEKL. Trimming shortened V by 3 bases and J by 3 bases, and 21 bases separated the two germline ends. The CDR3 is 18 amino acids. The CDR3 region is CASSHPRRGPVVNQPQHF. The CDR3 bases are TGCGCCAGCAGCCATCCCCGGCGGGGCCCGGTCGTCAATCAGCCCCAGCATTTT.

The rearrangement links TRBV7-8 to TRBJ1-5; the D gene is possibly TRBD1 (6 bases). V lost 3 bases to trimming and J lost 3 bases, with 15 bases between them. The CDR3 consists of 16 residues. Germline lookup yields CDR1 SGHVS and CDR2 FQNEAQ. CDR3 sequence reads: CASSFGPGQHNQPQHF. In DNA, the CDR3 is TGTGCCAGCAGCTTTGGTCCAGGACAGCACAATCAGCCCCAGCATTTT.

This sequence joins TRBV2 and TRBJ1-1; D is undetermined. There are 15 residues in the CDR3. Germline V gene data show CDR1 as SNHLY and CDR2 as FYNNEI. Trimming took off 1 base at V and 0 bases at J, with 9 bases between the two ends. CDR3 DNA: TGTGCCAGCAGTGAAGATCGACGGGTGAACACTGAAGCTTTCTTT. Translation: CASSEDRRVNTEAFF.

The rearrangement joins TRBV27 to TRBJ2-3; 12 nucleotides line up with TRBD2. The CDR3 runs to 16 residues. The germline V gene encodes CDR1 MNHEY and CDR2 SMNVEV (reference sequence). With V trimmed by 6 bases and J by 4 bases, 8 bases remained unmatched. CDR3 protein: CASSDLTSGRADTQYF. As DNA, the CDR3 is TGTGCCAGCAGCGACCTGACTAGCGGGAGAGCAGATACGCAGTATTTT.